Listed below are T cell receptor beta chains from one sample, sequenced in a study of PD-1 blockade in classical Hodgkin lymphoma. Assay used: immunoSEQ multiplex PCR; TCRdb lists only in-frame clones, some missing. The sample has tens of thousands of clones; approximately 64% are singletons. The material was peripheral blood mononuclear cells (PBMCs), obtained at baseline. The receptors stem from a human donor with classical Hodgkin lymphoma. CDR3s include the opening cysteine and the closing phenylalanine or tryptophan. The order of the fields is J gene, V gene, CDR3 protein.

J: TRBJ2-7
V: TRBV7-9
CDR3: CASSPSTDRGLYF

J: TRBJ1-1
V: TRBV30
CDR3: CAWRGNTEAFF

J: TRBJ2-1
V: TRBV7-3
CDR3: CASSSSWSISYNEQFF

J: TRBJ2-5
V: TRBV7-7
CDR3: CASSSVYGRQETQYF

J: TRBJ2-5
V: TRBV5-1
CDR3: CASSSREASSGTQYF

J: TRBJ2-2
V: TRBV29-1
CDR3: CSVGIAGNTGELFF

J: TRBJ2-3
V: TRBV28
CDR3: CASQFGPGVDTQYF

J: TRBJ2-7
V: TRBV27
CDR3: CASSLSTGGVGYEQYF

J: TRBJ2-2
V: TRBV18
CDR3: CASSPLGLAGSETGELFF

J: TRBJ1-1
V: TRBV6-5
CDR3: CASSYSDLGTEAFF

J: TRBJ1-4
V: TRBV11-3
CDR3: CASSLLARWDREGTNEKLFF

J: TRBJ2-2
V: TRBV30
CDR3: CAGPSGGAWTGELFF

J: TRBJ2-1
V: TRBV29-1
CDR3: CSVEQTGDPLYNEQFF

J: TRBJ1-1
V: TRBV27
CDR3: CASSLLGLMNTEAFF

J: TRBJ1-2
V: TRBV9
CDR3: CASSVSRAYGYTF

J: TRBJ1-4
V: TRBV9
CDR3: CASSPQGVATNEKLFF

J: TRBJ2-5
V: TRBV9
CDR3: CASSVPTAWGETQYF